Below, 6 T cell receptor beta chains from the same sample are listed, as sequenced in a study of blood T cell repertoires in COVID-19. Some clones are missing from TCRdb's copy, which holds only in-frame ones; the method was immunoSEQ multiplex PCR. Found here are approximately 250,000 clones, roughly nine tenths of them singletons; the top ten hold approximately 8.2%. The sequencing sample was made of peripheral blood. These receptors originate from a man aged 40-55 years with active or convalescent COVID-19.

The V call is TRBV27, the J call TRBJ2-7; 10 bases are a match to TRBD1. Germline CDR1 reads MNHEY; CDR2 reads SMNVEV (reference sequence). The CDR3 contains 15 residues. Losses at the gene ends were 5 bases for V and 2 bases for J; bases not matched to a gene: 6. This chain's CDR3 is CASSVTGTGAYEQYF. The CDR3 nucleotides read TGTGCCAGCAGTGTAACCGGGACAGGGGCCTACGAGCAGTACTTC.

This sequence joins TRBV9 and TRBJ2-3, with 9 bases matching TRBD2. V shed 0 bases, J shed 4 bases, and the junction held 9 bases outside the gene matches. CDR3 length equals 17 residues. The V gene's germline CDR1 is SGDLS and CDR2 YYNGEE. CDR3 amino acids: CASSVGGTGLASDTQYF. CDR3 coding DNA: TGTGCCAGCAGCGTAGGGGGAACGGGACTAGCCTCAGATACGCAGTATTTT. The full variable domain, in which reference TRBV9 and TRBJ2-3 provide the parts outside the CDR3, is DSGVTQTPKHLITATGQRVTLRCSPRSGDLSVYWYQQSLDQGLQFLIQYYNGEERAKGNILERFSAQQFPDLHSELNLSSLELGDSALYFCASSVGGTGLASDTQYFGPGTRLTVL.

The CDR3 DNA follows: TGTGCCAGCAGCTCCCGACAGGGTGTCTATGGCTACACCTTC. Translated, it gives CASSSRQGVYGYTF. The rearrangement links TRBV5-6 to TRBJ1-2, with TRBD1 identical over 7 bases. The CDR3 has 14 residues. J was trimmed by 4 bases and V by 3 bases; bases with no gene match: 6. CDR1 and CDR2 from the germline V gene are SGHDT and YYEEEE.

The chain couples TRBV12-3 or TRBV12-4 to TRBJ2-7; D gene uncertain. CDR3 length equals 12 residues. The ends were cut back, 2 bases at V and 5 bases at J, with 7 bases in the middle. For the CDR3, the DNA is TGTGCCAGCAGTTTATCCACAGACGAGCAGTACTTC. Protein: CASSLSTDEQYF.

This clone appeared a single time. The V gene is TRBV19, the J gene TRBJ1-2; TRBD1 aligns across 8 bases. The J segment lost 5 bases and the V segment lost 6 bases, leaving 8 bases of the junction unmatched. Germline lookup yields CDR1 LNHDA and CDR2 SQIVND (reference sequence). The CDR3 has 14 amino acids. The CDR3 loop is CASSVQGAQYGYTF. The CDR3, as DNA: TGTGCCAGTAGCGTCCAGGGGGCCCAATATGGCTACACCTTC.

This clone was seen more than once but under ten times. This may arise from a read error, as a much more abundant clone is one base away. Other DNA sequences within the sample encode an identical CDR3. The rearrangement links TRBV5-1 to TRBJ2-7; TRBD2 matches at 9 bases. This CDR3 contains 15 residues. Germline V gene lookup returns CDR1 SGHRS and CDR2 YFSETQ. V lost 1 base, J lost 2 bases, and 4 bases stayed unmatched. The CDR3 here is CASSLISGGTYEQYF. The DNA for the CDR3 is TGCGCCAGCAGCTTGATTAGCGGGGGTACCTACGAGCAGTACTTC.